Following are 3 T cell receptor beta chains from one sample sequenced in a study of T-cell memory formation after mild COVID-19. TCRdb reprocessed the 5' RACE reads with MiXCR, giving one entry per CDR3 protein. The sample lists just over 350,000 distinct CDR3 sequences; approximately 15% were seen once. Material for sequencing was PBMCs or a T cell subset sorted from them (not recorded which). All receptors derive from a man younger than 35 who had mild COVID-19 (a few samples of this study predate the infection). Cell type and time point are not known.

V and J are TRBV18 and TRBJ1-1; no reliable D call. V lost 3 bases to trimming and J lost 0 bases, with 8 bases between them. The CDR3 runs 14 residues. CDR1 is KGHSH, CDR2 LQKENI, per germline. The CDR3 sequence is CASSPNGVNTEAFF. CDR3 in DNA: TGTGCCAGCTCACCGAATGGGGTGAACACTGAAGCTTTCTTT.

This clonotype was seen many times. The genes are TRBV4-3 and TRBJ2-3; the match to TRBD2 covers 7 bases. There are 15 residues in the CDR3. Germline trimming cut 4 bases from V and 1 base from J; bases unmatched to any gene: 5. Germline lookup yields CDR1 LGHNA and CDR2 YSLEER. Written as DNA, the CDR3 is TGCGCCAGCAGCCCCAGCACTAGCGGCACAGATACGCAGTATTTT. As protein: CASSPSTSGTDTQYF.

This clonotype came up many times. This chain uses TRBV20-1 with TRBJ2-3, with 7 bases fitting TRBD1. The J segment lost 4 bases and the V segment lost 6 bases, leaving 1 base of the junction unmatched. This CDR3 contains 11 residues. Germline assignment: CDR1 DFQATT and CDR2 SNEGSKA (reference sequence). CDR3 protein: CSAQGADTQYF. The CDR3 DNA follows: TGCAGTGCCCAGGGGGCAGATACGCAGTATTTT.